The clone carrying this TCR beta chain has a handful of counts. Antigen: not known. The data derive from a study of T cells after yellow fever vaccination. The overall study: The SMART-Seq v4 Ultra Low Input method served to prepare the low-cell-number fractions. Study-level findings and limits: Most clones from primary vaccination resurfaced after the booster (roughly 96% CD4, less than 90% CD8). CD4 and CD8 compartments shared a small share of clonotypes, likely from convergent recombination.

Production of TCR cDNA was by 5'RACE template switching, which also added a universal primer site and UMIs. TCRdb reanalysed the 5' RACE reads using MiXCR and keeps one entry per CDR3 protein. The sample contains roughly 110,000 distinct CDR3 sequences, around 8.6% of which appear only once. V was pared by 4 bases and J by 4 bases, with 9 bases of the junction left unmatched. This CDR3 is 15 amino acids long. CDR1 is LGHDT and CDR2 is YNNKEL in the germline V gene (reference sequence). This chain links TRBV3-1 with TRBJ1-2; 7 bases map to TRBD1. The source material was CD8+ T cells sorted from PBMCs, sampled 45 days after the yellow fever booster vaccination. This clonotype originated in a man aged 25 to 40 who received the YFV17D yellow fever vaccine. The CDR3 region has the DNA TGTGCCAGCAGCCTGGGACAGACGGTGGGCTATGGCTACACCTTC. It specifies CASSLGQTVGYGYTF. The variable domain in full, with the rest retrieved from reference TRBV3-1 and TRBJ1-2, is DTAVSQTPKYLVTQMGNDKSIKCEQNLGHDTMYWYKQDSKKFLKIMFSYNNKELIINETVPNRFSPKSPDKAHLNLHINSLELGDSAVYFCASSLGQTVGYGYTFGSGTRLTVV.